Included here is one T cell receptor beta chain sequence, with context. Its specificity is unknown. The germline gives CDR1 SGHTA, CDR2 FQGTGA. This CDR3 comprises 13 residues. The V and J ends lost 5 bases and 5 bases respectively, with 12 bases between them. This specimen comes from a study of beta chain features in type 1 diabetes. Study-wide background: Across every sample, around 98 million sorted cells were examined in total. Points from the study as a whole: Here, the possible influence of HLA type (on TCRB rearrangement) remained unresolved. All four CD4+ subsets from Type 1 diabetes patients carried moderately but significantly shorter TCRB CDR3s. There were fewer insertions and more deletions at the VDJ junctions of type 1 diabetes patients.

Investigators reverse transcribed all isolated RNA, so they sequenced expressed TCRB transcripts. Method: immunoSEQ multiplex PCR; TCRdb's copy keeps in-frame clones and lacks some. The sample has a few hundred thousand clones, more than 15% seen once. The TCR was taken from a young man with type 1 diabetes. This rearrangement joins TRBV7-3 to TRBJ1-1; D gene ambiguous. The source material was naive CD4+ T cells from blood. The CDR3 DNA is TGTGCCAGCAGCCCCCAGGTGGGAACTGAAGCTTTCTTT. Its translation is CASSPQVGTEAFF.